This TCR beta chain comes out of a study of blood T cells in healthy people across ages. Study observations and caveats: Possibly confounding the expanded clonotype changes was the fact that donor CMV status was unknown.

Then a second PCR, running roughly 7 to 11 cycles, was carried out with a sample-barcoded 5' primer and a J-beta primer mix. TCRdb processed the 5' RACE reads anew with MiXCR; each CDR3 protein has one entry. The table shows about 1.8 million distinct CDR3 sequences, with around half occurring only once. As for this clonotype: Antigen: not known.

The germline gives CDR1 SGHVS, CDR2 FNYEAQ. The ends were cut back, 2 bases at V and 0 bases at J, with 8 bases in the middle. The CDR3 loop spans 16 amino acids. This receptor was taken from a woman aged 40 to 49 in good health. The chain couples TRBV7-6 to TRBJ2-6; D is unresolved. Specimen: blood. CDR3 nucleotides: TGTGCCAGCAGCTTATTACGGCACTCTGGGGCCAACGTCCTGACTTTC. Its protein is CASSLLRHSGANVLTF.